The text below deals with one TCR beta chain. What it binds is not known. These data come from a study of shared clonotypes between healthy human individuals. TCRdb keeps only in-frame clones here, not all; method: immunoSEQ multiplex PCR. The table records roughly 1.4 million clones, 98% of them present only once. Study-level results: Some naive CD4 clonotypes, about 5%, turned up in common across four donors. Naive subsets tended to show greater estimated richness than memory subsets. Investigators collected only blood, and repertoires in tissues likely differ.

The germline CDR1 and CDR2 sequences are SGDLS and YYNGEE. V gave up 2 bases and J gave up 8 bases, with 14 bases separating them. This CDR3 is built from 14 residues. This clonotype originated in a man aged 25 to 40 in good health. The sequencing input was naive CD4+ T cells sorted from blood. Indicated subset: CD45RA+ positively selected. The chain combines TRBV9 with TRBJ2-1; D may be TRBD1 (5 bases). This chain's CDR3 is CASSVGSKGYEQFF. CDR3 nucleotide sequence: TGTGCCAGCAGCGTGGGGTCCAAGGGGTATGAGCAGTTCTTC.